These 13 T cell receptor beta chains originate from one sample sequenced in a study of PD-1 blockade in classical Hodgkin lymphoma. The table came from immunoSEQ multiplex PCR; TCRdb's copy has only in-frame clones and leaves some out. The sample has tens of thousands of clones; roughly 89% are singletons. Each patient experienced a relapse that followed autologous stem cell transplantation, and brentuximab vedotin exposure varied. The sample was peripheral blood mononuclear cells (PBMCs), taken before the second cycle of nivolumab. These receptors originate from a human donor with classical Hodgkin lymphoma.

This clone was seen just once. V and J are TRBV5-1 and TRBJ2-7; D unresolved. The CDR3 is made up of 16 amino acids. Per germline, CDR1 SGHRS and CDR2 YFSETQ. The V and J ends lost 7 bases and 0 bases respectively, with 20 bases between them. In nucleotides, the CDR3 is TGCGCCAGCTCACCAATTAAGACGCCGAGCTCCTACGAGCAGTACTTC. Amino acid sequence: CASSPIKTPSSYEQYF.

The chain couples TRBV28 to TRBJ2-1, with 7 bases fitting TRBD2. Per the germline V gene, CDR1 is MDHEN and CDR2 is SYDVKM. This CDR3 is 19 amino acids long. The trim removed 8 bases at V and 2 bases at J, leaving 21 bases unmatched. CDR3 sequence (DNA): TGTGCCAGCGCGTTCGGTTATCGGCGGGAGCGGCGTGCCTACAATGAGCAGTTCTTC. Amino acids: CASAFGYRRERRAYNEQFF.

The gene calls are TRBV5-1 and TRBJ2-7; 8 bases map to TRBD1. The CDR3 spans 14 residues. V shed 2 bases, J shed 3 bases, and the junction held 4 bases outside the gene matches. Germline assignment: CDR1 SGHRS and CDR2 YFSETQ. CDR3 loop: CASSFPGQGYEQYF. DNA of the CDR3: TGCGCCAGCAGCTTCCCCGGACAGGGCTACGAGCAGTACTTC.

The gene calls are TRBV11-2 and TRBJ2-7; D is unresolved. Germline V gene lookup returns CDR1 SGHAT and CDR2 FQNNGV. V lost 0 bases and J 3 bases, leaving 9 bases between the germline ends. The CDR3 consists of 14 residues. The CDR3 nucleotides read TGTGCCAGCAGCTTAGATTACCTCCTCTACGAGCAGTACTTC. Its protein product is CASSLDYLLYEQYF.

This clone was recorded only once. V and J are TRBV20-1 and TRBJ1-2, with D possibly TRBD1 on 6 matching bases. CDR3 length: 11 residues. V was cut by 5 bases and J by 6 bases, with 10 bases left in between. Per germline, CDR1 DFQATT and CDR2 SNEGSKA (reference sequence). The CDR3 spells CSAGTGNGYTF. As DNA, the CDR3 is TGCAGTGCTGGAACAGGGAATGGCTACACCTTC.

The CDR3 DNA reads TGTGCCAGCAGCCAAGCGGGGATCACCACCTACGAGCAGTACTTC. This sequence encodes CASSQAGITTYEQYF. The chain links TRBV7-2 to TRBJ2-7; 7 bases match TRBD2. Trimming took 5 bases from V and 2 from J; bases not matched to a gene: 9. CDR1 is SGHTA, CDR2 FQGNSA, per germline. The CDR3 totals 15 residues.

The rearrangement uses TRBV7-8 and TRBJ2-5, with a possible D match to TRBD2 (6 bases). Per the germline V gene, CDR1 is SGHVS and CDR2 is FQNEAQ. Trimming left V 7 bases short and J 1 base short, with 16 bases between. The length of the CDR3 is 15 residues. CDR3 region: CASKLGVGLQETQYF. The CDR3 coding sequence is TGTGCCAGCAAGTTAGGAGTGGGACTCCAAGAGACCCAGTACTTC.

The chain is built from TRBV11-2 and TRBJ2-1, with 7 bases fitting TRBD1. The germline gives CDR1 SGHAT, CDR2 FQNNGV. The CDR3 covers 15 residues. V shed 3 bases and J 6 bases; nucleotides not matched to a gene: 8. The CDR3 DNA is TGTGCCAGCAGCTTGGACGAGGGGGCGGGCAATGAGCAGTTCTTC. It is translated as CASSLDEGAGNEQFF.

CDR3 coding DNA: TGTGCCAGCAGCGCACTAGCGGGGGAAAACATTCAGTACTTC. Amino acid sequence: CASSALAGENIQYF. V usage is TRBV7-2 and J usage is TRBJ2-4, with TRBD2 identical over 11 bases. Germline trimming cut 5 bases from V and 5 bases from J; bases unmatched to any gene: 2. Germline V lookup: CDR1 SGHTA, CDR2 FQGNSA. The CDR3 spans 14 residues.

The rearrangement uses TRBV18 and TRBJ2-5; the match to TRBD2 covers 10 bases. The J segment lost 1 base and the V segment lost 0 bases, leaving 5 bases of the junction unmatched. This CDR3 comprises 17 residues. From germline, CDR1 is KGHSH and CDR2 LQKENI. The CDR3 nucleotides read TGTGCCAGCTCACCACCAGCGGGAGGGGCCACCCAAGAGACCCAGTACTTC. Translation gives CASSPPAGGATQETQYF.

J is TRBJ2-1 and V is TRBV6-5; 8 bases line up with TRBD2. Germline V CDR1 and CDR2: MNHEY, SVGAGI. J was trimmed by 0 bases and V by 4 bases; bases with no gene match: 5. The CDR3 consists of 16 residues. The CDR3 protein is CASSFIAGSSYNEQFF. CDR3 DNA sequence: TGTGCCAGCAGTTTTATAGCGGGGAGCTCCTACAATGAGCAGTTCTTC.

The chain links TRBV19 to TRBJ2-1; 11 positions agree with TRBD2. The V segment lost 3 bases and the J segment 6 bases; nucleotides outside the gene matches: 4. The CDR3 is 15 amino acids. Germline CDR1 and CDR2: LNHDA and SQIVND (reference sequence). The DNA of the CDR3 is TGTGCCAGTAGTATCATAGCGGGGGGGCTCAATGAGCAGTTCTTC. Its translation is CASSIIAGGLNEQFF.

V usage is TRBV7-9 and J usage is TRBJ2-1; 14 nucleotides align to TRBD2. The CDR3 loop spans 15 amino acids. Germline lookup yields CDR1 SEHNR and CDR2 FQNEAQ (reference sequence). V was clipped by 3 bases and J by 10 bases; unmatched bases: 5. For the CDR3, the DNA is TGTGCCAGCAGCTTCACGACTAGCGGGAGGGTCGAGCAGTTCTTC. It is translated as CASSFTTSGRVEQFF.